Listed here are 18 T cell receptor beta chains from one sample, sequenced in a study of regulatory T cells in long-lasting Graves disease. Time point defined: newly diagnosed GD, antithyroid drugs for less than 3 months. There was RNA extracted from PBMCs, and the TCR library was made from it. Assembly of TCR beta libraries relied on iRepertoire HTBI primers together with Arm-PCR of CDR3 regions. TCRdb ran MiXCR on the multiplex PCR reads and lists one entry per CDR3 protein. Of about 420,000 distinct CDR3 sequences detected, roughly 17% appear once; the ten largest clones hold about 25%. These data were also filed under a second study, of T cells in Graves' hyperthyroidism and ophthalmopathy.

Here the sequenced sample was peripheral blood mononuclear cells (PBMCs), taken at new diagnosis, from a patient treated with antithyroid drugs. These receptors originate from a woman aged 18-35 years with Graves disease.

This clonotype has just a few counts. The J gene is TRBJ2-3, the V gene TRBV6-1; the D is unclear. V was shortened by 7 bases and J by 2 bases, with 10 bases between the two germline ends. Germline assignment: CDR1 MNHNS and CDR2 SASEGT. This CDR3 contains 13 residues. The CDR3 sequence: CASKPGPTDTQYF. In nucleotides, the CDR3 is TGTGCCAGCAAGCCGGGCCCCACAGATACGCAGTATTTT.

This clonotype was seen many times. The chain combines TRBV20-1 with TRBJ2-3, with D possibly being TRBD1 or TRBD2 (5 bases each). The CDR3 consists of 15 residues. Germline V gene sequence: CDR1 DFQATT, CDR2 SNEGSKA (reference sequence). V shed 6 bases and J shed 2 bases, with 18 bases lying between them. This CDR3 is CSARRGESATDTQYF. The CDR3 nucleotides are TGCAGTGCCAGACGGGGCGAGAGCGCCACAGATACGCAGTATTTT.

This clonotype appeared a few times. This chain links TRBV4-1 with TRBJ2-3, with 14 bases matching TRBD2. The CDR3 runs 17 residues. Germline V CDR1 and CDR2: MGHRA, YSYEKL. J was trimmed by 3 bases and V by 2 bases; bases with no gene match: 4. CDR3 sequence reads: CASSQPGTSGRTDTQYF. CDR3 DNA sequence: TGCGCCAGCAGCCAACCTGGGACTAGCGGGAGAACAGATACGCAGTATTTT.

This clonotype appeared a few times. V and J are TRBV28 and TRBJ1-3; D might be TRBD1 (6 bases). V was clipped by 4 bases and J by 2 bases, with 12 bases between them. Germline assignment: CDR1 MDHEN and CDR2 SYDVKM. The CDR3 has 15 amino acids. Written as DNA, the CDR3 is TGTGCCAGCAGTTCCGAGAGGACAGCTGGAAACACCATATATTTT. Residues: CASSSERTAGNTIYF.

The V and J genes are TRBV27 and TRBJ2-1; 12 nucleotides align to TRBD2. Trimming at V came to 6 bases and at J to 5 bases, leaving 8 bases not matched to a gene. The germline gives CDR1 MNHEY, CDR2 SMNVEV (reference sequence). The CDR3 runs 16 residues. CDR3 sequence (DNA): TGTGCCAGCAGACCGGGAGGACTAGCGGGAAACAATGAGCAGTTCTTC. The encoded protein is CASRPGGLAGNNEQFF.

This clonotype was found once. A read error is possible here, since a much larger clone lies one base away. The rearrangement joins TRBV5-1 to TRBJ2-3, with 7 bases fitting TRBD2. The CDR3 loop spans 16 amino acids. Per the germline V gene, CDR1 is SGHRS and CDR2 is YFSETQ. CDR3 bases: TGCGACAGCAGCTCCGCGGGACCAGGGAGGGCAGATACGCAGTATTTT. As protein: CDSSSAGPGRADTQYF.

This clonotype was counted ten times or more. The chain combines TRBV24-1 with TRBJ2-1; 7 nucleotides agree with TRBD2. Germline CDR1 reads KGHDR; CDR2 reads SFDVKD. The length of the CDR3 is 15 residues. Losses at the gene ends were 2 bases for V and 7 bases for J; bases not matched to a gene: 7. This CDR3 reads CATSDYAGARNEQFF. The CDR3 nucleotides read TGTGCCACCAGTGATTATGCGGGAGCAAGGAATGAGCAGTTCTTC.

This clonotype was seen ten or more times. The chain joins TRBV10-2 to TRBJ1-1; D might be TRBD1 (5 bases). There are 14 residues in the CDR3. Trimming removed 2 bases at V and 4 bases at J, with 11 bases between. Germline assignment: CDR1 WSHSY and CDR2 SAAADI. The CDR3 coding sequence is TGCGCCAGCAGTGAGGGGGCGCAGATCACTGAAGCTTTCTTT. Translated: CASSEGAQITEAFF.

This clonotype has at least ten counts. The chain carries TRBV3-1 and TRBJ1-5; tentatively, D is TRBD1 (6 bases). V was trimmed by 4 bases and J by 4 bases, leaving 11 bases between them. The CDR3 loop spans 14 amino acids. Germline loops: CDR1 LGHDT, CDR2 YNNKEL (reference sequence). CDR3 sequence (DNA): TGTGCCAGCAGCCCACAGGGACGGAATCAGCCCCAGCATTTT. Its protein is CASSPQGRNQPQHF.

Worth noting for this clonotype: Mismatch with germline at one junction end may stem from a read error. J is TRBJ2-5 and V is TRBV3-1; D is ambiguous. The CDR3 has 12 residues. Germline CDR1 is LGHDT and CDR2 is YNNKEL (reference sequence). CDR3 in amino acids: CARSQERETQYF. CDR3 nucleotide sequence: TGTGCCAGGAGCCAAGAACGGGAGACCCAGTACTTC.

This clonotype was found a few times. This chain links TRBV19 with TRBJ2-1; possible D gene TRBD1, 5 bases. The V gene lost 2 bases and the J gene lost 6 bases, with 11 bases spanning the gap. The CDR3 sequence is 14 residues long. CDR1 and CDR2 from the germline V gene are LNHDA and SQIVND (reference sequence). The CDR3 spells CASSIRAQANEQFF. Here the CDR3 DNA reads TGTGCCAGTAGTATAAGGGCACAGGCCAATGAGCAGTTCTTC.

J is TRBJ1-2 and V is TRBV20-1; D may be TRBD1 (6 bases). The CDR3 sequence is 15 residues long. Germline CDR1 DFQATT, CDR2 SNEGSKA (reference sequence). Trimming stripped 3 bases from V and 8 bases from J, with 22 bases between. The chain's CDR3 is CSARIFPGGATGYTF. For the CDR3, the DNA is TGCAGTGCTAGGATCTTTCCCGGGGGCGCTACCGGCTACACCTTC.

Of note for this clonotype: Lacking the conserved final phenylalanine or tryptophan, this CDR3 likely reflects a read error. The chain recombines TRBV6-5 with TRBJ1-5; D possibly corresponds to TRBD1 (5 bases). V lost 3 bases and J lost 7, with 10 bases in between. This CDR3 has 13 amino acids. The germline V gene encodes CDR1 MNHEY and CDR2 SVGAGI. The CDR3 DNA reads as TGTGCCAGCAGTTATGAGCGGGGCCAGCCCCAGCATCTT. This gives the protein CASSYERGQPQHL.

The chain is built from TRBV19 and TRBJ2-3; TRBD2 agrees at 8 bases. The CDR3 covers 16 residues. V lost 4 bases, J lost 7 bases, and 13 bases stayed unmatched. CDR1 is LNHDA and CDR2 is SQIVND in the germline V gene (reference sequence). The CDR3 here is CASSTPRSGKVNTQYF. CDR3 nucleotide sequence: TGTGCCAGTAGTACCCCGCGTAGCGGGAAGGTGAATACGCAGTATTTT. The full variable domain, in which reference TRBV19 and TRBJ2-3 provide the parts outside the CDR3, is DGGITQSPKYLFRKEGQNVTLSCEQNLNHDAMYWYRQDPGQGLRLIYYSQIVNDFQKGDIAEGYSVSREKKESFPLTVTSAQKNPTAFYLCASSTPRSGKVNTQYFGPGTRLTVL.

V is TRBV6-1 and J is TRBJ1-5; 10 bases match TRBD1. CDR1 and CDR2 (germline): MNHNS, SASEGT. The CDR3 covers 19 residues. Trimming removed 6 bases from V and 0 bases from J; junction bases left unmatched: 14. CDR3 amino acids: CASRTHPGTGASSNQPQHF. The DNA for the CDR3 is TGTGCCAGCAGGACCCATCCCGGGACAGGGGCCTCTAGCAATCAGCCCCAGCATTTT.

This clonotype showed up just a few times. The J gene is TRBJ1-4, the V gene TRBV14; D is uncertain. The CDR3 totals 15 residues. With 2 bases removed from V and 0 bases from J, the gap between germline ends came to 7 bases. Germline values: CDR1 SGHDN, CDR2 FVKESK. The DNA for the CDR3 is TGTGCCAGCAGCCAATGGGATGCAACTAATGAAAAACTGTTTTTT. As protein: CASSQWDATNEKLFF.

The chain is built from TRBV19 and TRBJ2-5; D might be TRBD2 (7 bases). The CDR3 totals 13 residues. Trimming left V 3 bases short and J 5 bases short, with 10 bases between. Germline V gene data show CDR1 as LNHDA and CDR2 as SQIVND (reference sequence). As DNA, the CDR3 is TGTGCCAGTAGTATGGGGGGGCTGGAGACCCAGTACTTC. This translates into CASSMGGLETQYF. The full variable domain, with the rest looked up from reference TRBV19 and TRBJ2-5, is DGGITQSPKYLFRKEGQNVTLSCEQNLNHDAMYWYRQDPGQGLRLIYYSQIVNDFQKGDIAEGYSVSREKKESFPLTVTSAQKNPTAFYLCASSMGGLETQYFGPGTRLLVL.

There are a few counts of this clonotype. The genes are TRBV4-2 and TRBJ1-1, with 8 bases that match TRBD1. CDR3 length: 15 residues. V was pared by 0 bases and J by 4 bases, with 4 bases of the junction left unmatched. Germline values: CDR1 LGHNA, CDR2 YNFKEQ. CDR3 amino acids: CASSQETGAGTEAFF. The CDR3 DNA is TGTGCCAGCAGCCAAGAGACAGGGGCTGGCACTGAAGCTTTCTTT.